This paragraph covers one T cell receptor (beta chain) sequence. The assay was immunoSEQ multiplex PCR, and TCRdb's table has in-frame clones only and misses some. The repertoire consists of over 100,000 clones, with 80% to 90% occurring once and the leading ten covering about 18%. The sample comes from a study of blood T cell repertoires in COVID-19. V shed 1 base and J shed 1 base, with 9 bases lying between them. The CDR3 length is 15 residues. The germline V gene has CDR1 SGDLS and CDR2 YYNGEE. The source material was peripheral blood. The chain is built from TRBV9 and TRBJ1-3, with a weak D call TRBD1 (6 bases). The sequence was collected from a human donor with acute or convalescent COVID-19. The donor label of this sample is uncertain. The CDR3 protein is CASSVTGNSGNTIYF. The CDR3 nucleotides read TGTGCCAGCAGCGTAACAGGGAATTCTGGAAACACCATATATTTT. Full variable domain (rest looked up from reference TRBV9 and TRBJ1-3): DSGVTQTPKHLITATGQRVTLRCSPRSGDLSVYWYQQSLDQGLQFLIQYYNGEERAKGNILERFSAQQFPDLHSELNLSSLELGDSALYFCASSVTGNSGNTIYFGEGSWLTVV.